Listed below are T cell receptor beta chains from one sample, sequenced in a study of CD8 T cell repertoires and HIV-1 epitope variants. TCRdb's table, derived via immunoSEQ multiplex PCR, lists solely in-frame clones and lacks some. The table includes 4,500 or so clones, 60% to 80% detected once. These receptors have no known antigen. The sample taken for sequencing was cultured CD8+ T cells derived from PBMCs. The receptor source for this set is a male donor with HIV. The CDR3 runs from the conserved cysteine through the conserved F or W. A D gene is named only where the DNA matches it firmly. For some rows the clone size is stated as once, few or many, or as a class when expanded; others skip it.

>TRBJ1-2|few|TRBV7-9|NA
TGTGCCAGCAGCGTAGGGACTGAGCACCCTAATGGCTACACCTTC
CASSVGTEHPNGYTF
>TRBJ1-1|few|TRBV5-6|NA
TGTGCCAGCAGCTCCCTCGGACAAGTTGAAGCTTTCTTT
CASSSLGQVEAFF
>TRBJ2-1|NA|TRBV6-6|TRBD1
TGTGCCAGCAGTGGGACAGGGGGAAACAATGAGCAGTTCTTC
CASSGTGGNNEQFF
>TRBJ1-5|NA|TRBV27|TRBD1
TGTGCCAGCGGGGACAGGGGGAACAATCAGCCCCAGCATTTT
CASGDRGNNQPQHF
>TRBJ2-5|NA|TRBV6-5|NA
TGTGCCAGCAGTTATATCAACCAAGAGACCCAGTACTTC
CASSYINQETQYF
>TRBJ2-1|few|TRBV5-8|NA
TGTGCCAGCAGCCGGGACTTCAATGAGCAGTTCTTC
CASSRDFNEQFF
>TRBJ2-7|few|TRBV18|NA
TGTGCCAGCTCACCACAGTTTGGGCAGGGGCCCTACGAGCAGTACTTC
CASSPQFGQGPYEQYF
>TRBJ1-3|NA|TRBV2|TRBD1
TGTGCCAGCAGTGGGTGGACAGGGGAAGGTATTGGAGGTGGAAACACCATATATTTT
CASSGWTGEGIGGGNTIYF
>TRBJ1-1|NA|TRBV7-9|TRBD1
TGTGCCAGCAGCTTAGACAGGGGAAATGAAGCTTTCTTT
CASSLDRGNEAFF
>TRBJ2-1|NA|TRBV27|NA
TGTGCCAGCAGTTTTTCAGCGGGCCCTCCTCTAAATGAGCAGTTCTTC
CASSFSAGPPLNEQFF
>TRBJ1-2|once|TRBV19|TRBD1
TGTGCCAGTACCCTACGGACAGGGTTGTCATATGGCTACACCTTC
CASTLRTGLSYGYTF
>TRBJ1-6|NA|TRBV4-3|TRBD1
TGCGCCAGCAGCCAAGATCGGGCAGGGGGTTCACCCCTCCACTTT
CASSQDRAGGSPLHF
>TRBJ2-7|NA|TRBV27|NA
TGTGCCAGCAGTGGACGCGGGTTGAGCTCCTACGAGCAGTACTTC
CASSGRGLSSYEQYF
>TRBJ2-3|NA|TRBV19|NA
TGTGCCAGTAGTATTGGGGGTTCTCTCACAGATACGCAGTATTTT
CASSIGGSLTDTQYF
>TRBJ2-2|few|TRBV11-3|NA
TGTGCCAGCAGCTTTAGAGGGGAAACCGGGGAGCTGTTTTTT
CASSFRGETGELFF
>TRBJ1-5|NA|TRBV7-2|NA
TGTGCCAGCAGCTTCCTATTGGGGGGCAATCAGCCCCAGCATTTT
CASSFLLGGNQPQHF